This T cell receptor beta chain was sequenced during a study of identical twins. Trimming left V 0 bases short and J 0 bases short, with 8 bases between. The CDR3 sequence is 15 residues long. Germline-derived CDR1 and CDR2 are LGHNA and YNFKEQ. MiXCR was run by TCRdb on the 5' RACE reads, yielding one entry per CDR3 protein. Of some 900,000 distinct CDR3 sequences listed, about 12% are singletons. Concerning this clonotype: Antigen unknown.

Broader study findings: Conclusions were based on cross-sectional statistical analysis, without following the same donors.

A further study also used this sample, focusing on yellow fever vaccine responses in identical twins.

J is TRBJ1-2 and V is TRBV4-2, with D hard to call. This clonotype was sampled from a woman between 18 and 30 years old in good health. The sequencing sample was made of PBMCs. The CDR3 reads CASSQEWSANYGYTF. CDR3 DNA: TGTGCCAGCAGCCAAGAGTGGTCGGCTAACTATGGCTACACCTTC.